Sequencing of this TCR beta chain was carried out in a study of T cells after yellow fever vaccination. The study, taken as a whole, reports: Most primary-vaccination clones reappeared after the booster (just under 98% CD4, 85% to 90% CD8).

The germline V and J ends were trimmed by 4 bases and 5 bases, with 17 bases remaining between them. This CDR3 comprises 15 residues. TCR cDNA was made by 5'RACE template switching, adding a universal primer site and UMIs. TCRdb analysed the 5' RACE reads with MiXCR anew, one entry per CDR3 protein. The repertoire includes approximately 550,000 distinct CDR3 sequences, 15% to 20% of them detected once, and 14% sits in the top ten. This clonotype was picked up a small number of times. The target antigen is unknown. Here the sequenced sample was PBMCs, taken 15 days after the yellow fever booster vaccination. The chain couples TRBV12-3 or TRBV12-4 to TRBJ1-1, with a possible D match to TRBD1 (6 bases). The sequence was obtained from a man aged 25-45 years who received the YFV17D yellow fever vaccine. The CDR3 region has the DNA TGTGCCAGCAGTTCCACAGGGCAGGGAGGGACTGAAGCTTTCTTT. Translating it yields CASSSTGQGGTEAFF.